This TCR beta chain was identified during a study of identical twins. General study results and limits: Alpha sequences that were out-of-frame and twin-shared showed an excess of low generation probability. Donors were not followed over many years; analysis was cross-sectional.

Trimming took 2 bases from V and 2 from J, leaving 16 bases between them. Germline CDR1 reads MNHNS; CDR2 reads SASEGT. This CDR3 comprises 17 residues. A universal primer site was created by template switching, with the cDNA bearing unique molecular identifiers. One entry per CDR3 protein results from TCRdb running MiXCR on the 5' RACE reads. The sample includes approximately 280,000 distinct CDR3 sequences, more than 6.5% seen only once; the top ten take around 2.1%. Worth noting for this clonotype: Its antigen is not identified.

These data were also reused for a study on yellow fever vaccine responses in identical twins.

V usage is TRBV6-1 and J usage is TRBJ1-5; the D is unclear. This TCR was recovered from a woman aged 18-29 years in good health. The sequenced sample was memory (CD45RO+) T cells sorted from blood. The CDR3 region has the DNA TGTGCCAGCAGTGAAATTACAACTCATAATGGCAATCAGCCCCAGCATTTT. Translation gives CASSEITTHNGNQPQHF.